This T cell receptor (beta chain) derives from a study of blood T cells in healthy people across ages (dated by TCRdb to between 2015 and 2016). With regard to the full study: In model experiments, template switching captured roughly one uniquely barcoded TCR beta cDNA molecule for every two T cells. The study measured age-related changes in TCR beta repertoire diversity using deep sequencing normalized with unique cDNA molecular identifiers. The donors were split into four age groups: young (average approximately 16 years), middle-aged (roughly 39), aged (approximately 60) and long-lived (approximately 80). For two donors (one aged 18 to 30 and one aged 80 or older), the study analyzed two additional independent replicas of 1 million unique cDNA reads from the same blood draw.

In this sample, this clonotype turned up a few times. Its antigen remains undetermined. No quality values exist for individual bases; no much larger clone is one base distant. Spanning cysteine to phenylalanine, the CDR3 consists of 16 amino acids. Only the CDR3 DNA stays, 48 bases, in frame from base 1. According to the germline V gene (reference sequence), CDR1 reads SGHKS and CDR2 reads YYEKEE. V was cut back by 0 bases and J by 0 bases, leaving a gap of 12 bases between them. Donors were around 37 systemically healthy Caucasian individuals from Russia aged roughly 6 to 90 years. Each donor gave 8.5 to 10 milliliters of peripheral blood, collected into EDTA-treated Vacutainer tubes. Ficoll-Paque density-gradient centrifugation was used to isolate PBMCs, with at least 7 million per sample. Trizol reagent was used to extract total RNA from the PBMCs, yielding at least 5.5 micrograms per sample. For every donor, an aliquot of PBMCs went through flow cytometry to measure the percentages of naive CD45RAhigh/CD27high T cells.

The receptor library was made with 5' RACE. Instrument used: Illumina HiSeq 2500. A second about 6 to 11 cycle PCR used a sample-barcoded 5' primer and a J-beta primer mix. A template-switch 5' adaptor carrying 12 random nucleotides introduced a unique molecular identifier onto each TCR beta cDNA molecule. Each sample yielded at least 2.5 million CDR3-containing paired-end reads. All of the RNA was converted into first-strand cDNA using the Mint cDNA synthesis kit, with a TRBC-specific oligonucleotide serving as the primer. All cDNA was treated with uracil-DNA glycosylase and then went through a first 18-cycle PCR with the universal primers M1SS and BC2_uni_R. Per the source publication's procedure: Normalization of each sample was performed by random selection of 1 million high-quality reads, each carrying a distinct molecular identifier. Reads sharing molecular identifiers were discarded rather than binned into consensus sequences. MiTCR, run with a Q25 quality threshold and the strictest error-elimination algorithm, handled CDR3 identification, clonotype clustering and error correction. Lower-bound total TCR beta diversity was estimated with a nonparametric unseen species model using Euler transformation. Using fastp trimming at Q25 and MiXCR clonotype assembly, TCRdb reanalyzed the public sequencing data and kept in-frame beta chains. Merged by CDR3 protein, the rows form single entries marked with the most common genes and DNA. TCRdb, rather than the study authors, made the V and J calls. Counted in this sample were approximately 800,000 distinct CDR3 sequences; around a quarter of them appeared once. Around 3% of the sample goes to the ten largest clones.

The paper as a whole reports these results and caveats: The long-lived group showed more naive CD4+ T cells, fewer expanded clones and increased TCR diversity than the aged group, suggesting age selection. Donor CMV infection status was unknown, potentially confounding age-related changes in expanded clonotypes. Because profiling used bulk unsorted PBMCs, naive and antigen-experienced compartments could not be compared conclusively. Observed TCR beta diversity correlated strongly with the percentage of naive T cells measured by flow cytometry. As age increased, observed TCR beta diversity per million T cells dropped in a roughly linear way, and a significant reduction was already evident by age 40. Estimates of total diversity based on one million sequenced T cells were regarded as lower bounds and as underestimates.

These sequences were also reported in another study, on T cells of mothers and their children. The second study's authors report: The donors were nine systemically healthy Caucasian individuals, made up of three mothers and their six children. cDNA synthesis used all of the extracted RNA, with approximately 1.4 ug of RNA in each 15 ul reaction. Sample barcodes and 2-4 random nucleotides were added via the M1S primer in the second PCR. Over 8.5 million TCR beta CDR3 reads were obtained for each mother, and some 3.1 million reads were obtained for each child. In both related and unrelated pairs, thymic selection shapes the output of TCR recombination in a similar way, with inherited differences having only a minor effect. Normalized repertoire overlap was always slightly but never significantly higher in related than unrelated mother-child pairs. No persistent microchimeric T cell clones were found, with a detection sensitivity of approximately 100 clones per million clonotypes. Deep NGS was used in the study to compare the TCR beta repertoires of mothers and children and to look for features that separate related mother-child pairs from unrelated individuals. The mean age was roughly 44 +/- 4 years for the mothers and about 12 +/- 4 years for the children. Libraries were sequenced on Illumina HiSeq 2000 with 100+100 nt paired-end reads after adapter ligation with NEBNext reagents. Mother and child libraries were prepared a month apart and sequenced in separate runs to prevent cross-contamination. Each donor had between about 450,000 and 2,200,000 distinct TCR beta clonotypes identified. Naive TCR beta clonotypes were estimated from low-frequency clonotypes matched to each donor's FACS-determined naive share, without sorting.

The sample consisted of blood. The sequence was obtained from a boy between 5 and 17 years old in good health. The chain is encoded by TRBV5-5 joined to TRBJ2-5, with the D gene call left open. In nucleotide form, the sequence is TGTGCCAGCAGCTTGGTGGCAGCCCCCTACCAAGAGACCCAGTACTTC. The encoded protein is CASSLVAAPYQETQYF.